The clone carrying this TCR beta chain came up a few times. This entry is derived from a study of T cells in Graves' hyperthyroidism and ophthalmopathy. The germline gives CDR1 MDHEN, CDR2 SYDVKM. This CDR3 comprises 15 residues. Trimming left V 4 bases short and J 2 bases short, with 12 bases between. Amplification yielded TCR beta CDR3 regions, with RNA transcripts as the source. The HTBI set primed first-round TCR CDR3 RT-PCR. TCRdb reanalysed the multiplex PCR reads using MiXCR and keeps one entry per CDR3 protein. The data show 550,000 to 600,000 distinct CDR3 sequences, around 46% seen once. The rearrangement links TRBV28 to TRBJ1-3, with a weak D call TRBD1 (5 bases). Sequencing was done on a sample of peripheral blood or thyroid tissue (not recorded which). This TCR was sampled from an adult woman with Graves' disease, either hyperthyroidism or ophthalmopathy (not recorded which). Here the CDR3 reads CASSYPTGPGNTIYF. The DNA of the CDR3 is TGTGCCAGCAGTTACCCCACAGGCCCTGGAAACACCATATATTTT.